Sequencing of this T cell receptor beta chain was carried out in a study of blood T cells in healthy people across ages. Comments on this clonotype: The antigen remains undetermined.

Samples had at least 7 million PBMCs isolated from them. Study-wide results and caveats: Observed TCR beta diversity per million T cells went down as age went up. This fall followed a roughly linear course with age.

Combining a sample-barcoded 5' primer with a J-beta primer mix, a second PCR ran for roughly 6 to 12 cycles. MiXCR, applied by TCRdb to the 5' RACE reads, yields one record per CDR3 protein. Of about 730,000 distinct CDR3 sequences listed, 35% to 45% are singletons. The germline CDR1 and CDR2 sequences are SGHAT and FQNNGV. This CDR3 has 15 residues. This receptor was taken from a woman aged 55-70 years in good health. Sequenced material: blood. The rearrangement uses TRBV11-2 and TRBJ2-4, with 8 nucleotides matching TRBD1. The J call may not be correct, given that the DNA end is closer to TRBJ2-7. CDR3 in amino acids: CASSFRDRWIAEQYF. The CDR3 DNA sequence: TGTGCCAGCAGCTTCCGGGACAGGTGGATCGCCGAGCAGTACTTC.